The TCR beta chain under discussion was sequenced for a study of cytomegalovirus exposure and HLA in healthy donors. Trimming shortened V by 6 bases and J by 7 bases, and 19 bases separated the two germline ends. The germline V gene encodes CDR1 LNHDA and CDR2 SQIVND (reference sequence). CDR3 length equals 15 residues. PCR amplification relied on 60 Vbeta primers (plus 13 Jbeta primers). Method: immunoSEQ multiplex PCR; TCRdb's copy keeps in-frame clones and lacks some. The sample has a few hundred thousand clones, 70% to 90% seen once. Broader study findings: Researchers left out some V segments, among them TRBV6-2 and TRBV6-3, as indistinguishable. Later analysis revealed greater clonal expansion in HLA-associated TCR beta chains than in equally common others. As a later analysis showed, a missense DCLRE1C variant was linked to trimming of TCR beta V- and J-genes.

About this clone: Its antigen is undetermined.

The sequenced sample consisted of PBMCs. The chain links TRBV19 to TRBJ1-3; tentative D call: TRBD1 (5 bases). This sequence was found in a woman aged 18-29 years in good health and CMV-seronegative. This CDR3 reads CASSQAGLLTNTIYF. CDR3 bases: TGTGCCAGTAGCCAAGCAGGGTTACTTACGAACACCATATATTTT.